The T cell receptor beta chain under discussion was sequenced for a study of OX40 agonist ivuxolimab in advanced cancers. Findings of the study overall: Both CD4+ and CD8+ T cell populations in blood had undergone clonal expansion by week 6 at 0.1 to 3.0 mg/kg. The investigators did not determine what antigen specificity the expanded peripheral T cells had.

Sequenced by immunoSEQ multiplex PCR; TCRdb stores in-frame clones only, minus some. Counted here are fewer than 85,000 clones, approximately 90% occurring once; the ten biggest clones make up 0.43%. This clone was counted once. The antigen remains unidentified. The sequenced sample was CD4+ or CD8+ T cells sorted from blood, obtained in a trial of the OX40 agonist ivuxolimab. The sequence was collected from an adult with an advanced solid tumor such as melanoma, head and neck, liver or kidney cancer.

DNA for the CDR3: TGTGCCGGGGAGGGGCAGGGTGGCCGAGATACGCAGTATTTT. Translated, it gives CAGEGQGGRDTQYF. V usage is TRBV30 and J usage is TRBJ2-3, with 7 bases matching TRBD2. Germline V gene lookup returns CDR1 GTSNPN and CDR2 SVGIG (reference sequence). V was pared by 8 bases and J by 5 bases, with 13 bases of the junction left unmatched. This CDR3 is 14 amino acids long.